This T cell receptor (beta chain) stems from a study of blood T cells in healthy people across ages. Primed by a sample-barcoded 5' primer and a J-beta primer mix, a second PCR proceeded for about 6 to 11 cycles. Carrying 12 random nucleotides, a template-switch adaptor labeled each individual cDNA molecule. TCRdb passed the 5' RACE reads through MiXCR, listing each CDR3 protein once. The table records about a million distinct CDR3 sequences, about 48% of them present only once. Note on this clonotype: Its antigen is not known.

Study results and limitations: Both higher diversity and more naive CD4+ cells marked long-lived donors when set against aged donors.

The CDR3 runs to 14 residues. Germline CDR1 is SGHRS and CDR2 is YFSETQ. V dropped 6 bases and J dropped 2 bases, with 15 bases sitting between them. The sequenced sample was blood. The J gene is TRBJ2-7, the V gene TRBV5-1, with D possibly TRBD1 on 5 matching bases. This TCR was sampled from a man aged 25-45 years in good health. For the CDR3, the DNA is TGCGCCAGCAAAGGTACCGGACATACCTACGAGCAGTACTTC. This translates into CASKGTGHTYEQYF.